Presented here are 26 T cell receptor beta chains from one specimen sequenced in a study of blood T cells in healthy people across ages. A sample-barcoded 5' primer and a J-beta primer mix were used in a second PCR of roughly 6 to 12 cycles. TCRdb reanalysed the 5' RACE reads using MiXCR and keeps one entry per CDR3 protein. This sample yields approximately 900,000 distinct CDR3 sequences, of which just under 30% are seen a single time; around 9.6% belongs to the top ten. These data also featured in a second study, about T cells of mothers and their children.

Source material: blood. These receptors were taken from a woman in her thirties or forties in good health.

CDR3 nucleotides: TGTGCCAGCAGCCAGAGGCCAGGGGGCACTGAAGCTTTCTTT. This codes for CASSQRPGGTEAFF. The chain employs TRBV6-5 and TRBJ1-1; 7 positions agree with TRBD1. The length of the CDR3 is 14 residues. V shed 6 bases and J 4 bases; nucleotides not matched to a gene: 8. Germline V gene data show CDR1 as MNHEY and CDR2 as SVGAGI.

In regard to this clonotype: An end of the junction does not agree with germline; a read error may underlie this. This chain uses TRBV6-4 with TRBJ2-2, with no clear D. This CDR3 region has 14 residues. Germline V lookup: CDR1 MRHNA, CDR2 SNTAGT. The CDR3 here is CAGSDGRSTGELFF. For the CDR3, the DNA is TGTGCCGGCAGTGACGGACGGAGCACCGGGGAGCTGTTTTTT.

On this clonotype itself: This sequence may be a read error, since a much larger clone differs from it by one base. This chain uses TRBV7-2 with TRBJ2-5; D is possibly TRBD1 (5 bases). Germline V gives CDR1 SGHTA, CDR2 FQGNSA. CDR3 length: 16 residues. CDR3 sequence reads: CAGSLDSGSGQETQYF. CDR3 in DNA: TGTGCCGGCAGCCTAGACAGTGGATCAGGGCAAGAGACCCAGTACTTC.

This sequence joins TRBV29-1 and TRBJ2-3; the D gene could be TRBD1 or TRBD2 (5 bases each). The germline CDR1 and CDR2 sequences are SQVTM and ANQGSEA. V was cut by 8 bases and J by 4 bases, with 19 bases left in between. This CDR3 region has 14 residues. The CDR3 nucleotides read TGCAGCATCCACCGGGACGGAAACGCAGATACGCAGTATTTT. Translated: CSIHRDGNADTQYF.

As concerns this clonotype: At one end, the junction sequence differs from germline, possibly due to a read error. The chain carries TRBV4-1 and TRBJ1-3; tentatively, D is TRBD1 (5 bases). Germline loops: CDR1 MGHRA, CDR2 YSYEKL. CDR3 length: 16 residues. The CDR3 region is CASSEDGAVQGTTIYF. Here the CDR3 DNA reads TGCGCCAGCAGCGAAGACGGCGCCGTCCAGGGAACCACCATATATTTT.

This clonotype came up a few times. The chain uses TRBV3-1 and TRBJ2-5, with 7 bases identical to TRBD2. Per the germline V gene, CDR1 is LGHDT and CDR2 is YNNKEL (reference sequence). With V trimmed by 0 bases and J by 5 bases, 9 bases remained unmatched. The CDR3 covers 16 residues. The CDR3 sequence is CASSQEWGGVFETQYF. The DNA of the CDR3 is TGTGCCAGCAGCCAAGAATGGGGGGGGGTCTTTGAGACCCAGTACTTC.

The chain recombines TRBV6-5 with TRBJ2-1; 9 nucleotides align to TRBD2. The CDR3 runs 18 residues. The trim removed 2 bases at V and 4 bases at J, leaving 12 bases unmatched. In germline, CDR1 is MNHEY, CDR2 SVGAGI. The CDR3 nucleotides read TGTGCCAGCAGTTACGGTCGGTGGGGCAGCGGGGGGTACAATGAGCAGTTCTTC. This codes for CASSYGRWGSGGYNEQFF.

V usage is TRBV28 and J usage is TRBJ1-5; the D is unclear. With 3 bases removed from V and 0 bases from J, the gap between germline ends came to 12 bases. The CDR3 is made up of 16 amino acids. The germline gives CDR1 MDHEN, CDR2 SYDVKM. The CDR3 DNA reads TGTGCCAGCAGTTTGGCAGGAGACTATAGCAATCAGCCCCAGCATTTT. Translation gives CASSLAGDYSNQPQHF.

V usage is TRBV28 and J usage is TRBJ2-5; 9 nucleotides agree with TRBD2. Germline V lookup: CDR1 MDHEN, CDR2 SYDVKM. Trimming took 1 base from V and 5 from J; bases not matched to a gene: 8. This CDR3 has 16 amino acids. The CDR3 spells CASSLFKRGAGETQYF. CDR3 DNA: TGTGCCAGCAGTTTATTTAAGCGGGGGGCGGGGGAGACCCAGTACTTC.

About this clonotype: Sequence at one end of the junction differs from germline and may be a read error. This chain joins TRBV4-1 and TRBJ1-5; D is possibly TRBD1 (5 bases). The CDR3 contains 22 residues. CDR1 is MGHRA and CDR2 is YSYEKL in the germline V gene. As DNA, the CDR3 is TGCGCCAGCAGCCAAGATCGGCCCCCCTTGGGAGACAGCAACTATAGCGATCAGCCCCAGCATTTT. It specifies CASSQDRPPLGDSNYSDQPQHF.

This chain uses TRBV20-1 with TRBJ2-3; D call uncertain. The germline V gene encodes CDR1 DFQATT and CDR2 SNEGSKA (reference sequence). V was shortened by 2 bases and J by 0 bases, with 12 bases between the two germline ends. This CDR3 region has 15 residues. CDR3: CSARNSGPSTDTQYF. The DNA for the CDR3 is TGCAGTGCTAGAAATTCTGGGCCTAGCACAGATACGCAGTATTTT.

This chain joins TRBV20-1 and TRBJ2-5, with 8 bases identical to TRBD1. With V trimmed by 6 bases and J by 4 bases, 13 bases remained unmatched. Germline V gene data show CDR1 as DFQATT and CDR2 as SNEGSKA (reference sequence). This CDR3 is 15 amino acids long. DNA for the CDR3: TGCAGTGCGCGCCGACAGGGGCGCGGACGAGAGACCCAGTACTTC. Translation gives CSARRQGRGRETQYF.

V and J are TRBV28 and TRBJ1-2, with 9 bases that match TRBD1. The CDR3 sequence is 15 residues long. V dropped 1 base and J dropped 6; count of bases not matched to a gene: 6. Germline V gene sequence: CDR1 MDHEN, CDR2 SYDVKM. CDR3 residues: CASSLLSGQGNGYTF. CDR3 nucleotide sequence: TGTGCCAGCAGTTTATTATCCGGACAGGGGAATGGCTACACCTTC.

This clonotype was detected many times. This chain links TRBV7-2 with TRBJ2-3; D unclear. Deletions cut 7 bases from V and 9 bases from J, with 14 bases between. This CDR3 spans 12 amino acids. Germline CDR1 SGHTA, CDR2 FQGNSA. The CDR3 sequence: CASKLGSSTQYF. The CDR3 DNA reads TGTGCCAGCAAACTGGGCAGCAGCACGCAGTATTTT.

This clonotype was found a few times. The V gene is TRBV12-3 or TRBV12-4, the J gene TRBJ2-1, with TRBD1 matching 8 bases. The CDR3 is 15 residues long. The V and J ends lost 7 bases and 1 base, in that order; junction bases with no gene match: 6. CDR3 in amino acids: CASNLDRGSYNEQFF. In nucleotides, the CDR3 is TGTGCCAGCAACCTCGACAGGGGTTCCTACAATGAGCAGTTCTTC.

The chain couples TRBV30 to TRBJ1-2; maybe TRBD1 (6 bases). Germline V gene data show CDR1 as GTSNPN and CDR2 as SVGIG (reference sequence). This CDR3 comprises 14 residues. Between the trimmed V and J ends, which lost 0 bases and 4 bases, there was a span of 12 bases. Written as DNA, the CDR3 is TGTGCCTGGAGTGTACTGAGGGGGGCCTATGGCTACACCTTC. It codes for CAWSVLRGAYGYTF.

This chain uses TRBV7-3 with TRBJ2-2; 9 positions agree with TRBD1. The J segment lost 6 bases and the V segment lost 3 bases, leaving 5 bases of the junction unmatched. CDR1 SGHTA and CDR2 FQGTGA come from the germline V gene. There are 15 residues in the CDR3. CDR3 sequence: CASSLGRQGAGELFF. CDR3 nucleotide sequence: TGTGCCAGCAGCTTGGGGAGACAGGGGGCCGGGGAGCTGTTTTTT.

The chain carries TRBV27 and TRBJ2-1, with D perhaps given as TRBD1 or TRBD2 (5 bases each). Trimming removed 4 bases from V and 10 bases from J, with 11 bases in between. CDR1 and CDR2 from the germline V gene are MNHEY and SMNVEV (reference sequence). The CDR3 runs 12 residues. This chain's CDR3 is CASSSIRDEQFF. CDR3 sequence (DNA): TGTGCCAGCAGTTCAATCCGGGACGAGCAGTTCTTC.

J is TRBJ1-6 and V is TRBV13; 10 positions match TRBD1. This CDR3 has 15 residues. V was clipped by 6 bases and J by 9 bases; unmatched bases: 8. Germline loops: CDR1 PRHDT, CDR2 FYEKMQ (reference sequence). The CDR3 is CASRQSGQGSSPLHF. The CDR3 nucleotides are TGTGCCAGCAGACAGTCGGGACAGGGGAGTTCACCCCTCCACTTT.

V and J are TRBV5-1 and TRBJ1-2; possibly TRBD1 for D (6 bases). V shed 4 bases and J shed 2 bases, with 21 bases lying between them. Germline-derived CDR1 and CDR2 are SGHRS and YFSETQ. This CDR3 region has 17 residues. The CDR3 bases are TGCGCCAGCAGCCCCTTTTCTCGGGACAACTCAAACTATGGCTACACCTTC. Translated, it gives CASSPFSRDNSNYGYTF. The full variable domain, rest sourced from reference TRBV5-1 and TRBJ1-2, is KAGVTQTPRYLIKTRGQQVTLSCSPISGHRSVSWYQQTPGQGLQFLFEYFSETQRNKGNFPGRFSGRQFSNSRSEMNVSTLELGDSALYLCASSPFSRDNSNYGYTFGSGTRLTVV.

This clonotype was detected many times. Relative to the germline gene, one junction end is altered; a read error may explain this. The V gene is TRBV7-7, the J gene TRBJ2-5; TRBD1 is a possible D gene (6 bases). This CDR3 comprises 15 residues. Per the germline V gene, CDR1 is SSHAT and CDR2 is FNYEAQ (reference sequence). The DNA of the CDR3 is TGTGCTAGCAGCTTAACAGGGAGAAACCAAGAGACCCAGTACTTC. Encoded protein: CASSLTGRNQETQYF. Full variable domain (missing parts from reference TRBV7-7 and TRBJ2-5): GAGVSQSPRYKVTKRGQDVTLRCDPISSHATLYWYQQALGQGPEFLTYFNYEAQPDKSGLPSDRFSAERPEGSISTLTIQRTEQRDSAMYRCASSLTGRNQETQYFGPGTRLLVL.

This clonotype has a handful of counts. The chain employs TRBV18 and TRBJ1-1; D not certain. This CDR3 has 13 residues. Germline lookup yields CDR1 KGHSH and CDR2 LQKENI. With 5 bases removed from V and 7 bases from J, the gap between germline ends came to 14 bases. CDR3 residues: CASSEVREGEAFF. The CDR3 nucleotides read TGTGCCAGCTCAGAGGTTCGGGAGGGTGAAGCTTTCTTT.

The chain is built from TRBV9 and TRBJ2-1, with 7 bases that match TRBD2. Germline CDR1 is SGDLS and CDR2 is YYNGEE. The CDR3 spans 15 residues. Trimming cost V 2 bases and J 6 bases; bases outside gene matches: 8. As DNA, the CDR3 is TGTGCCAGCAGCGTGACTCGACTAGCAGGCAATGAGCAGTTCTTC. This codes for CASSVTRLAGNEQFF.

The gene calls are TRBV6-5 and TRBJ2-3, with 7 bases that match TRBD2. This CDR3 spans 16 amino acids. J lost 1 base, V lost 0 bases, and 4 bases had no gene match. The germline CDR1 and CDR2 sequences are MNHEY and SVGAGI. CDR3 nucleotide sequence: TGTGCCAGCAGTTACTCGCGGGGAGGGGGCACAGATACGCAGTATTTT. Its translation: CASSYSRGGGTDTQYF.

The CDR3 DNA reads as TGCAGTGCTAGCACCCACGGGGGACTAGCGGGTGGCACAGATACGCAGTATTTT. As protein: CSASTHGGLAGGTDTQYF. The chain recombines TRBV20-1 with TRBJ2-3; 12 bases map to TRBD2. CDR1 and CDR2 (germline): DFQATT, SNEGSKA (reference sequence). J gave up 1 base and V 3 bases, and 11 bases lay outside the gene matches. CDR3 length equals 18 residues.

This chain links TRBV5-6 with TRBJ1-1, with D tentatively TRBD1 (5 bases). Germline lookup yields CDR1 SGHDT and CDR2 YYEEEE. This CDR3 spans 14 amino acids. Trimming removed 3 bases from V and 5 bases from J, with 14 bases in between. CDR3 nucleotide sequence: TGTGCCAGCAGCTCGGCGGGGCAGGGTACTGAAGCTTTCTTT. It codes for CASSSAGQGTEAFF.